This is a list of T cell receptor beta chains from one sample in a study of post-analysis software for immune sequencing data. Each CDR3 protein gets one entry after TCRdb re-called the PCR reads with MiXCR. The top ten clones hold 9% to 14% of a sample with 450,000 or so distinct CDR3 sequences, nearly 45% of them seen once. The source material was blood. Every receptor here comes from a girl aged 10 to 17 with multiple sclerosis. Both conserved end residues are part of each CDR3. A D gene is named only where the DNA matches it firmly. Size is omitted from some rows. Given values are once, few, many or a class for expanded clones.

j_call d_call clone_size v_call cdr3_nt cdr3_aa
TRBJ2-1 TRBD2 once TRBV5-1 TGCGCCAGCAGCTCCTTAGCGGGGAAGGGGAATGAGCAGTTCTTC CASSSLAGKGNEQFF
TRBJ2-1 TRBD1 . TRBV12-3/TRBV12-4 TGTGCCAGCAGTGGAATCCGGGCAGGGGGTAGCAATGAGCAGTTCTTC CASSGIRAGGSNEQFF
TRBJ1-5 . . TRBV6-2/TRBV6-3 TGTGCCAGCAGGGGGAGCTTGGACACTCTCGATCAGCCCCAGCATTTT CASRGSLDTLDQPQHF
TRBJ2-7 TRBD2 few TRBV12-3/TRBV12-4 TGTGCCAGCACCACCGGACTAGCGGGAGACCCCGAGCAGTACTTC CASTTGLAGDPEQYF
TRBJ1-1 . . TRBV9 TGTGCCAGCAGCGTAGGGCCACTAACTGAAGCTTTCTTT CASSVGPLTEAFF
TRBJ2-1 TRBD1 few TRBV9 TGTGCCAGCAGCCCAACCGGGACAGGGAACAATGAGCAGTTCTTC CASSPTGTGNNEQFF
TRBJ2-1 . . TRBV7-8 TGTGCCAGCAGCTTAGAACGACTAGCCTACAATGAGCAGTTCTTC CASSLERLAYNEQFF
TRBJ1-6 TRBD1 . TRBV9 TGTGCCAGCAGCCCGCGACAGGGGCCTCTCCACTTT CASSPRQGPLHF
TRBJ1-2 . . TRBV4-1 TGCGCCAGCAGCCAAGATGAGGGGGGCGCGGATTATAGTGGCTACACCTTC CASSQDEGGADYSGYTF
TRBJ2-3 TRBD2 . TRBV4-1 TGCGCCAGCAGCCAATTAGCGGGGGGTAGCACAGATACGCAGTATTTT CASSQLAGGSTDTQYF
TRBJ1-1 TRBD1 . TRBV7-3 TGTGCCAGCAGCCCGACAGGGGGCGGCACTGAAGCTTTCTTT CASSPTGGGTEAFF
TRBJ2-3 . . TRBV29-1 TGCAGCGTACACCAGAACACAGATACGCAGTATTTT CSVHQNTDTQYF
TRBJ1-2 . few TRBV29-1 TGCAGCGTTGAAAGAGGGGATGGCTACACCTTC CSVERGDGYTF
TRBJ2-1 TRBD1 . TRBV6-2/TRBV6-3 TGTGCCAGCAGCCTCGACAGGGTCGCTGAGCAGTTCTTC CASSLDRVAEQFF
TRBJ2-1 . . TRBV7-3 TGTGCCAGCAGGGCCCCGGGGAATGAGCAGTTCTTC CASRAPGNEQFF
TRBJ2-7 . few TRBV7-2 TGTGCCAGCAGCTTACCCTACAGGGCGAACGAGCAGTACTTC CASSLPYRANEQYF